Described below is a single T cell receptor beta chain sequence and its context. Antigen unknown. Germline V gene sequence: CDR1 LGHDT, CDR2 YNNKEL (reference sequence). The CDR3 contains 16 residues. Deletions cut 0 bases from V and 1 base from J, with 12 bases between. TCRdb's table, derived via immunoSEQ multiplex PCR, lists solely in-frame clones and lacks some. The data contain under 150,000 clones, 90% to 95% of them seen just once; the ten biggest clones take up under 3.5%. These data belong to a study of T cell responses to AZD1222 COVID-19 vaccine. Study-level findings and limits: Baseline serology detected seropositivity in only five or six AZD1222 recipients.

This material consisted of peripheral blood, taken on day 0 of AZD1222 vaccination. This receptor was obtained from an adult in good health. The chain employs TRBV3-1 (or the pseudogene TRBV3-2) and TRBJ1-2; no clear D. The CDR3 protein is CASSQDLRGVNYGYTF. The CDR3 DNA follows: TGTGCCAGCAGCCAAGATTTACGGGGAGTTAACTATGGCTACACCTTC.